The 26 T cell receptor beta chains below all came from one sample that was sequenced in a study of cytomegalovirus exposure and HLA in healthy donors. PCR primers comprised 60 Vbeta and 13 Jbeta primers. Produced via immunoSEQ multiplex PCR; TCRdb's table is partial and in-frame only. The sample has over 150,000 clones; about four fifths are singletons. Sequenced input: PBMCs. Every receptor here comes from a man between 25 and 39 years old in good health and CMV-seropositive.

The gene calls are TRBV28 and TRBJ2-7; 8 nucleotides align to TRBD1. The CDR3 covers 14 residues. Trimming at V came to 6 bases and at J to 6 bases, leaving 10 bases not matched to a gene. CDR1 MDHEN and CDR2 SYDVKM come from the germline V gene. In DNA, the CDR3 is TGTGCCAGCAGACACCAGGGGGCTAGGGTCGAGCAGTACTTC. It translates to CASRHQGARVEQYF.

This clone was observed once. This chain's CDR3 is CASSLGTGGDTQYF. The DNA for the CDR3 is TGCGCCAGCAGCTTGGGGACGGGAGGGGATACGCAGTATTTT. The chain employs TRBV5-1 and TRBJ2-3; 8 bases agree with TRBD2. Trimming at V came to 0 bases and at J to 6 bases, leaving 3 bases not matched to a gene. The CDR3 is 14 amino acids. Germline V gene data show CDR1 as SGHRS and CDR2 as YFSETQ. The variable domain in full, completed from reference TRBV5-1 and TRBJ2-3, reads KAGVTQTPRYLIKTRGQQVTLSCSPISGHRSVSWYQQTPGQGLQFLFEYFSETQRNKGNFPGRFSGRQFSNSRSEMNVSTLELGDSALYLCASSLGTGGDTQYFGPGTRLTVL.

The rearrangement joins TRBV30 to TRBJ2-5; TRBD2 matches at 7 bases. Germline-derived CDR1 and CDR2 are GTSNPN and SVGIG (reference sequence). V shed 4 bases, J shed 5 bases, and the junction held 7 bases outside the gene matches. CDR3 length: 13 amino acids. CDR3 sequence reads: CAWNGLVQETQYF. For the CDR3, the DNA is TGTGCCTGGAATGGACTAGTACAGGAGACCCAGTACTTC.

The J gene is TRBJ1-2, the V gene TRBV27, with TRBD1 identical over 7 bases. Germline V gene sequence: CDR1 MNHEY, CDR2 SMNVEV (reference sequence). This CDR3 is 17 amino acids long. Unmatched junction bases numbered 19, after V lost 8 bases and J lost 4 bases. The CDR3: CASSRQGGSFSAYGYTF. The CDR3 DNA is TGTGCCAGCTCCAGACAGGGCGGCTCTTTCTCCGCCTATGGCTACACCTTC.

This chain connects TRBV27 to TRBJ1-1; possible D gene TRBD1, 5 bases. The germline V gene has CDR1 MNHEY and CDR2 SMNVEV (reference sequence). V dropped 2 bases and J dropped 4 bases, with 8 bases sitting between them. This CDR3 region has 13 residues. CDR3: CASSLGARTEAFF. The CDR3 bases are TGTGCCAGCAGTTTAGGGGCGCGCACTGAAGCTTTCTTT.

CDR3 coding DNA: TGTGCCAGCAGTGCCGCGGCATCACTGACACCCCTCCACTTT. Translation: CASSAAASLTPLHF. This chain uses TRBV25-1 with TRBJ1-6; D not resolved. The germline V gene has CDR1 MGHDK and CDR2 SYGVNS. Trimming took off 4 bases at V and 11 bases at J, with 15 bases between the two ends. The CDR3 contains 14 residues. Based on the CDR3 plus reference TRBV25-1 and TRBJ1-6, the full variable domain is EADIYQTPRYLVIGTGKKITLECSQTMGHDKMYWYQQDPGMELHLIHYSYGVNSTEKGDLSSESTVSRIRTEHFPLTLESARPSHTSQYLCASSAAASLTPLHFGNGTRLTVT.

The gene calls are TRBV15 and TRBJ2-1, with 7 bases lining up with TRBD1. The CDR3 contains 16 residues. CDR1 and CDR2 from the germline V gene are LNHNV and YYDKDF (reference sequence). V was clipped by 0 bases and J by 3 bases; unmatched bases: 5. CDR3 residues: CATSRDGQAHYNEQFF. CDR3 DNA sequence: TGTGCCACCAGCAGAGATGGACAGGCACACTACAATGAGCAGTTCTTC. Looking up the rest from reference TRBV15 and TRBJ2-1 gives the full variable domain: DAMVIQNPRYQVTQFGKPVTLSCSQTLNHNVMYWYQQKSSQAPKLLFHYYDKDFNNEADTPDNFQSRRPNTSFCFLDIRSPGLGDTAMYLCATSRDGQAHYNEQFFGPGTRLTVL.

The chain has TRBV12-5 and TRBJ1-1; D remains unclear. This CDR3 is 13 amino acids long. Trimming pared 4 bases from V and 0 bases from J, leaving 6 bases between. Per the germline V gene, CDR1 is LGHNT and CDR2 is FRNRAP. The DNA of the CDR3 is TGTGCTAGTGGTTCAGTGATGAACACTGAAGCTTTCTTT. Residues: CASGSVMNTEAFF.

The chain links TRBV30 to TRBJ2-7; tentatively, D is TRBD2 (5 bases). Germline lookup yields CDR1 GTSNPN and CDR2 SVGIG (reference sequence). V was clipped by 2 bases and J by 2 bases, with 10 bases between them. The CDR3 spans 13 residues. CDR3 in amino acids: CAWSNSGPYEQYF. The CDR3 DNA reads TGTGCCTGGAGTAACAGCGGCCCCTACGAGCAGTACTTC.

The J gene is TRBJ1-5, the V gene TRBV18; D ambiguous. The V end was cut by 4 bases, the J end by 4 bases, with 8 bases between. CDR3 length: 13 residues. CDR1 KGHSH and CDR2 LQKENI come from the germline V gene. The CDR3 region is CASSLGTNQPQHF. CDR3 DNA sequence: TGTGCCAGCTCACTTGGCACAAATCAGCCCCAGCATTTT.

V gene TRBV11-2 combines with J gene TRBJ1-3; 7 bases align to TRBD1. Trimming at V came to 4 bases and at J to 0 bases, leaving 9 bases not matched to a gene. The CDR3 sequence is 17 residues long. From germline, CDR1 is SGHAT and CDR2 FQNNGV. The CDR3, as DNA: TGTGCCAGCAGCTGGTCCAGGGACAGCCGCTCTGGAAACACCATATATTTT. Encoded protein: CASSWSRDSRSGNTIYF.

The chain employs TRBV9 and TRBJ1-1; 7 nucleotides line up with TRBD1. This CDR3 has 14 amino acids. V dropped 6 bases and J dropped 0; count of bases not matched to a gene: 5. CDR1 is SGDLS and CDR2 is YYNGEE in the germline V gene. CDR3 region: CASTQTGLNTEAFF. The CDR3 region has the DNA TGTGCCAGCACCCAGACAGGGCTGAACACTGAAGCTTTCTTT.

The chain carries TRBV30 and TRBJ2-1; 8 nucleotides align to TRBD2. Germline-derived CDR1 and CDR2 are GTSNPN and SVGIG (reference sequence). Trimming cost V 2 bases and J 2 bases; bases outside gene matches: 5. The CDR3 sequence is 15 residues long. In nucleotides, the CDR3 is TGTGCCTGGAGTCCACTGGGACTAGCCTACAATGAGCAGTTCTTC. Protein product: CAWSPLGLAYNEQFF.

The CDR3, as DNA: TGTGCCAGTACTCAGGGGGCCTGGACTGAAGCTTTCTTT. This sequence encodes CASTQGAWTEAFF. J is TRBJ1-1 and V is TRBV6-6; 8 positions match TRBD1. Germline values: CDR1 MNHNY, CDR2 SVGAGI (reference sequence). V shed 9 bases, J shed 5 bases, and the junction held 8 bases outside the gene matches. The CDR3 spans 13 residues.

The genes are TRBV30 and TRBJ2-5; TRBD2 matches at 13 bases. The CDR3 loop spans 13 amino acids. Germline CDR1 reads GTSNPN; CDR2 reads SVGIG (reference sequence). V lost 5 bases to trimming and J lost 5 bases; unmatched junction nucleotides: 2. CDR3 in DNA: TGTGCCTGGGGACTAGCGGGAGTTGAGACCCAGTACTTC. Protein: CAWGLAGVETQYF. Drawing the rest from reference TRBV30 and TRBJ2-5, the complete variable domain is SQTIHQWPATLVQPVGSPLSLECTVEGTSNPNLYWYRQAAGRGLQLLFYSVGIGQISSEVPQNLSASRPQDRQFILSSKKLLLSDSGFYLCAWGLAGVETQYFGPGTRLLVL.

CDR3 DNA sequence: TGTGCCAGCTCAATAAAGACTAGCGGCACAGATACGCAGTATTTT. Its protein is CASSIKTSGTDTQYF. The genes are TRBV18 and TRBJ2-3; TRBD2 agrees at 8 bases. V dropped 5 bases and J dropped 1; count of bases not matched to a gene: 5. Germline assignment: CDR1 KGHSH and CDR2 LQKENI. The CDR3 has 15 amino acids.

The genes are TRBV2 and TRBJ2-1, with a weak D call TRBD2 (8 bases). Germline loops: CDR1 SNHLY, CDR2 FYNNEI. Trimming took off 5 bases at V and 4 bases at J, with 18 bases between the two ends. This CDR3 is built from 16 residues. CDR3 residues: CASSRGGPGGYNEQFF. The CDR3 nucleotides read TGTGCCAGCAGTCGGGGGGGCCCAGGGGGATACAATGAGCAGTTCTTC.

With regard to this clone: A read error may account for a junction end that differs from germline. The CDR3 spells CASSLAGTAYVYTF. In DNA, the CDR3 is TGTGCCAGCAGTTTGGCCGGGACAGCATATGTCTACACCTTC. The chain employs TRBV28 and TRBJ1-2; 7 bases line up with TRBD1. The CDR3 length is 14 residues. CDR1 MDHEN and CDR2 SYDVKM come from the germline V gene.

The chain uses TRBV5-6 and TRBJ1-1, with unresolved D. V lost 7 bases, J lost 7 bases, and 14 bases lay in between. CDR3 length: 12 amino acids. Germline CDR1 is SGHDT and CDR2 is YYEEEE. The CDR3 protein is CASGERRDEAFF. The CDR3, as DNA: TGTGCCAGCGGAGAACGGAGGGATGAAGCTTTCTTT.

In the case of this clone: Because the CDR3's place on the DNA is in doubt, the DNA is left out and the CDR3 is given as listed by TCRdb. The V and J genes are TRBV25-1 and TRBJ2-1; the table's D call TRBD2 went unverified against the DNA. From germline, CDR1 is MGHDK and CDR2 SYGVNS. A total of 11 residues make up the CDR3, ends included. The CDR3 is CASVAGGAPFF.

The J gene is TRBJ1-5, the V gene TRBV19; possible D gene TRBD1, 5 bases. Germline CDR1 and CDR2: LNHDA and SQIVND (reference sequence). CDR3 length equals 16 residues. V lost 5 bases to trimming and J lost 0 bases, with 14 bases between them. In nucleotides, the CDR3 is TGTGCCAGTAGTGCATCCCGGACACTTAGCAATCAGCCCCAGCATTTT. Amino acids: CASSASRTLSNQPQHF.

The chain recombines TRBV27 with TRBJ2-7; unclear D gene. The V and J ends lost 0 bases and 0 bases respectively, with 9 bases between them. The germline V gene encodes CDR1 MNHEY and CDR2 SMNVEV (reference sequence). The CDR3 runs 15 residues. The CDR3 sequence: CASSLSSSYSYEQYF. The CDR3 DNA is TGTGCCAGCAGTTTATCGTCCTCTTACTCCTACGAGCAGTACTTC.

This chain joins TRBV6-6 and TRBJ1-1, with 8 bases fitting TRBD1. The germline CDR1 and CDR2 sequences are MNHNY and SVGAGI (reference sequence). This CDR3 contains 13 residues. Trimming removed 7 bases from V and 4 bases from J; junction bases left unmatched: 5. The CDR3 region has the DNA TGTGCCAGCACCTACAGGGGGGCCACTGAAGCTTTCTTT. Translating it yields CASTYRGATEAFF.

V gene TRBV27 combines with J gene TRBJ2-7, with D unclear. In germline, CDR1 is MNHEY, CDR2 SMNVEV (reference sequence). The CDR3 is made up of 13 amino acids. Trimming shortened V by 8 bases and J by 0 bases, and 11 bases separated the two germline ends. CDR3 sequence: CASGPLNSYEQYF. DNA of the CDR3: TGTGCCAGCGGGCCGCTGAACTCCTACGAGCAGTACTTC.

This clone has a handful of counts. The chain uses TRBV19 and TRBJ2-1, with D perhaps matching TRBD2 (5 bases). Deletions cut 6 bases from V and 0 bases from J, with 15 bases between. In germline, CDR1 is LNHDA, CDR2 SQIVND (reference sequence). This CDR3 is 16 amino acids long. The CDR3 loop reads CASRQDQRSSYNEQFF. The CDR3 bases are TGTGCCAGTAGGCAGGATCAGCGGAGCTCCTACAATGAGCAGTTCTTC.

The rearrangement uses TRBV25-1 and TRBJ1-1; D ambiguous. V shed 6 bases and J shed 5 bases, with 19 bases lying between them. Per germline, CDR1 MGHDK and CDR2 SYGVNS. The CDR3 runs to 15 residues. The CDR3 DNA reads as TGTGCCAGCAGAGGTTTGGCGGGATGGGGTACTGAAGCTTTCTTT. Translation gives CASRGLAGWGTEAFF.